This T cell receptor (beta chain) was identified in a study of human T cells and chemical hapten exposure. At the level of the study: Slight differences in pooled library volume were the main source of varying TCR yields across samples.

Regarding time point: pre-sensitization, week 0. Treatment: therapeutic diphenylcyclopropenone sensitization with weekly scalp DPC. The CDR3 is 15 residues long. V lost 7 bases and J lost 4, with 19 bases in between. Germline lookup yields CDR1 KGHDR and CDR2 SFDVKD. This clonotype was seen many times. TCRdb independently ran MiXCR on the RACE reads; one entry per CDR3 protein. The sample consists of approximately 400,000 distinct CDR3 sequences, approximately 5.1% of them appearing once. This specimen was whole blood, taken in connection with sensitization to the hapten diphenylcyclopropenone (DPC). This TCR came from a woman aged 45-59 years with alopecia areata. Some clones in this sample may be carry-over from other donors' samples. V usage is TRBV24-1 and J usage is TRBJ2-7, with TRBD1 as a possible D gene (6 bases). CDR3: CATRRQGTVGYEQYF. DNA of the CDR3: TGTGCCACCAGGAGGCAGGGGACGGTAGGTTACGAGCAGTACTTC.